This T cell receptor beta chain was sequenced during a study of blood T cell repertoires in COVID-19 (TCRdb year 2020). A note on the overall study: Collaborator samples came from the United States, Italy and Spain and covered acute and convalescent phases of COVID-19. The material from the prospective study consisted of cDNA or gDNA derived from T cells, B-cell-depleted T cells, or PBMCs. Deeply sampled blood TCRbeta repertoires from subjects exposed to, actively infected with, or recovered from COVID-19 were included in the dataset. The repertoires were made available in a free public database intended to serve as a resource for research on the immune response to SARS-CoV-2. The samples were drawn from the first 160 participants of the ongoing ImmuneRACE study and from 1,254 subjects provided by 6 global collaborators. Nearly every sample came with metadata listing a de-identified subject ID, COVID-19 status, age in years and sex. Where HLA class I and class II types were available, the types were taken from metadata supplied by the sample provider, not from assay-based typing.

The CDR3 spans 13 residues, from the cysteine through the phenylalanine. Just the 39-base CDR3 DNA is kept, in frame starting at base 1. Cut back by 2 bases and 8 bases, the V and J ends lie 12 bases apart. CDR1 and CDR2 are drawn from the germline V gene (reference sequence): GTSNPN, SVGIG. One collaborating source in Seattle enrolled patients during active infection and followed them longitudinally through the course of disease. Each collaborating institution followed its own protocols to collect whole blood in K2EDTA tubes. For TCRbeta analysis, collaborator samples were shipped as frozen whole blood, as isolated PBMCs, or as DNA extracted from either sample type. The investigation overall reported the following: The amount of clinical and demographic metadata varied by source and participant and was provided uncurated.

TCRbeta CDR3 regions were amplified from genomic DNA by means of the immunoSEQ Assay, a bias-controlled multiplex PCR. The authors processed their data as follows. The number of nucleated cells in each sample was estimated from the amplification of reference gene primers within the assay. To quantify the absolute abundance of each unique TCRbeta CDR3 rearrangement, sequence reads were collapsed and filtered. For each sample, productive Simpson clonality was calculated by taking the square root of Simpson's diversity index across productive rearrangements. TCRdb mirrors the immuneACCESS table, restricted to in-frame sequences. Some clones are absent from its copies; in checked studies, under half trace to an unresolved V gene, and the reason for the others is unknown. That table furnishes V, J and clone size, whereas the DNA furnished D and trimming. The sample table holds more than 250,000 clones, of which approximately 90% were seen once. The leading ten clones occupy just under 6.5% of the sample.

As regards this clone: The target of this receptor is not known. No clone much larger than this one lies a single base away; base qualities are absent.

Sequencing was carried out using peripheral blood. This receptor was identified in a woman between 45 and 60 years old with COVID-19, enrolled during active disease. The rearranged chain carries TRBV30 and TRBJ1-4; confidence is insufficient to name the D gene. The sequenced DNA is TGTGCCTGGAGTCGGGAGGGTTGGGAAAAACTGTTTTTT. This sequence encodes CAWSREGWEKLFF.